This TCR beta chain was documented in a study of blood T cells in healthy people across ages. This clonotype was seen only a few times. Germline V gene data show CDR1 as SGHDN and CDR2 as FVKESK. The CDR3 runs to 15 residues. V lost 8 bases and J lost 3, with 19 bases in between. For the second PCR, which ran for roughly 6 to 12 cycles, a sample-barcoded 5' primer and a J-beta primer mix were used. TCRdb independently ran MiXCR on the 5' RACE reads; one entry per CDR3 protein. Found here are more than 750,000 distinct CDR3 sequences, 29% of them singletons; the top ten hold roughly 10%. The sample also formed part of further work on T cells of mothers and their children.

This receptor was obtained from a woman aged 40 to 50 in good health. The chain couples TRBV14 to TRBJ1-1, with a possible D match to TRBD1 (6 bases). The sequencing sample was made of blood. This CDR3 is CASCPLDSAYTEAFF. The DNA of the CDR3 is TGTGCCAGCTGCCCCCTGGACAGTGCTTACACTGAAGCTTTCTTT.